This passage covers 28 T cell receptor beta chains from one sample sequenced in a study of blood T cell repertoires in COVID-19. Only in-frame clones appear in the TCRdb table, and some are missing; sequencing was by immunoSEQ multiplex PCR. The sample includes 110,000 or so clones, over 65% seen only once; the top ten take around 8%. Sequenced sample: peripheral blood. The source is a woman in her thirties or forties with acute or convalescent COVID-19.

The chain couples TRBV29-1 to TRBJ1-2; D call uncertain. CDR1 SQVTM and CDR2 ANQGSEA come from the germline V gene. The CDR3 is 12 amino acids. V shed 8 bases and J shed 2 bases, with 12 bases lying between them. CDR3 coding DNA: TGCAGCATAAGCGTACCGAACTATGGCTACACCTTC. Protein: CSISVPNYGYTF.

This clone was seen once. The rearrangement joins TRBV7-2 to TRBJ2-5; 7 bases agree with TRBD2. V lost 4 bases to trimming and J lost 3 bases; unmatched junction nucleotides: 8. The CDR3 contains 15 residues. Germline V gene sequence: CDR1 SGHTA, CDR2 FQGNSA. Here the CDR3 reads CASSSPPGGEETQYF. The CDR3 nucleotides are TGTGCCAGCAGCTCGCCCCCGGGGGGAGAAGAGACCCAGTACTTC.

J is TRBJ1-5 and V is TRBV6-1, with 8 bases aligning to TRBD1. V trimming: 1 base; J trimming: 1 base; junction bases outside the gene matches: 0. CDR1 and CDR2 from the germline V gene are MNHNS and SASEGT. The CDR3 consists of 15 residues. The CDR3, as DNA: TGTGCCAGCAGTGAAGGACAGGGGAGCAATCAGCCCCAGCATTTT. It yields the protein CASSEGQGSNQPQHF.

V gene TRBV3-1 (or the pseudogene TRBV3-2) combines with J gene TRBJ1-1; TRBD1 agrees at 8 bases. V dropped 0 bases and J dropped 10; count of bases not matched to a gene: 10. CDR3 length: 15 amino acids. Looked up from germline, CDR1 is LGHDT and CDR2 is YNNKEL (reference sequence). CDR3 nucleotide sequence: TGTGCCAGCAGCCAAGATTGGGGGCCAGGGGGCAGAGCTTTCTTT. Translation: CASSQDWGPGGRAFF.

The rearrangement links TRBV4-1 to TRBJ2-7, with 10 bases aligning to TRBD1. J gave up 4 bases and V 5 bases, and 5 bases lay outside the gene matches. From germline, CDR1 is MGHRA and CDR2 YSYEKL. The CDR3 consists of 14 residues. DNA for the CDR3: TGCGCCAGCAGCATCGGGACAGGGGTATACGAGCAGTACTTC. Its protein product is CASSIGTGVYEQYF.

The chain recombines TRBV7-9 with TRBJ2-7, with TRBD1 matching 7 bases. The J segment lost 2 bases and the V segment lost 5 bases, leaving 9 bases of the junction unmatched. Germline-derived CDR1 and CDR2 are SEHNR and FQNEAQ (reference sequence). CDR3 length equals 15 residues. Written as DNA, the CDR3 is TGTGCCAGCAGCCGATCGACAGGGATCCCCTACGAGCAGTACTTC. Translation gives CASSRSTGIPYEQYF.

J is TRBJ1-4 and V is TRBV2, with D unresolved. Trimming took off 4 bases at V and 4 bases at J, with 13 bases between the two ends. The CDR3 has 15 amino acids. CDR1 is SNHLY and CDR2 is FYNNEI in the germline V gene. CDR3 loop: CASSARGINNEKLFF. CDR3 bases: TGTGCCAGCAGTGCCCGGGGAATTAATAATGAAAAACTGTTTTTT.

The chain joins TRBV7-9 to TRBJ1-1; D gene uncertain. Germline V gene sequence: CDR1 SEHNR, CDR2 FQNEAQ (reference sequence). Trimming removed 0 bases from V and 5 bases from J, with 7 bases in between. The CDR3 totals 13 residues. CDR3 amino acids: CASSLARGTEAFF. DNA of the CDR3: TGTGCCAGCAGCTTAGCTCGGGGTACTGAAGCTTTCTTT.

The chain couples TRBV19 to TRBJ1-1, with D possibly TRBD1 on 5 matching bases. This CDR3 spans 14 amino acids. With 4 bases removed from V and 7 bases from J, the gap between germline ends came to 16 bases. CDR1 and CDR2 from the germline V gene are LNHDA and SQIVND (reference sequence). The CDR3: CASSTQGGSSEAFF. In DNA form, the CDR3 reads TGTGCCAGTAGTACCCAGGGCGGTTCGAGTGAAGCTTTCTTT.

The chain employs TRBV3-1 (or the pseudogene TRBV3-2) and TRBJ2-3; D uncertain. The CDR3 runs 13 residues. Trimming left V 3 bases short and J 6 bases short, with 10 bases between. Looked up from germline, CDR1 is LGHDT and CDR2 is YNNKEL (reference sequence). CDR3: CASSQLVRDTQYF. The CDR3 region has the DNA TGTGCCAGCAGCCAGCTAGTTCGGGATACGCAGTATTTT.

There are a few counts of this clone. For the CDR3, the DNA is TGCGCCAGCAACGGCGGGAGGGGCCAGAATGAAAAACTGTTTTTT. Translated, it gives CASNGGRGQNEKLFF. The chain employs TRBV5-1 and TRBJ1-4; D is perhaps TRBD1 (5 bases). Deletions cut 6 bases from V and 5 bases from J, with 17 bases between. The CDR3 length is 15 residues. Germline assignment: CDR1 SGHRS and CDR2 YFSETQ.

The gene calls are TRBV12-3 or TRBV12-4 and TRBJ2-7; TRBD1 matches 8 bases. Germline trimming cut 6 bases from V and 4 bases from J; bases unmatched to any gene: 5. CDR3 length: 13 residues. For the CDR3, the DNA is TGTGCCAGCAGCAAGGACAGGGCTTACGAGCAGTACTTC. It codes for CASSKDRAYEQYF.

This chain links TRBV19 with TRBJ1-5; D unresolved. The CDR3 spans 17 residues. V dropped 3 bases and J dropped 1 base, with 16 bases sitting between them. CDR1 and CDR2 from the germline V gene are LNHDA and SQIVND (reference sequence). The CDR3, as DNA: TGTGCCAGTAGTATGATATCCGGAGGATGGAGCAATCAGCCCCAGCATTTT. Translating gives CASSMISGGWSNQPQHF.

The chain combines TRBV19 with TRBJ1-2, with D maybe TRBD1 (5 bases). The germline V gene has CDR1 LNHDA and CDR2 SQIVND (reference sequence). V was trimmed by 5 bases and J by 7 bases, leaving 14 bases between them. The CDR3 loop spans 13 amino acids. CDR3 nucleotide sequence: TGTGCCAGTAGTGCCTCAGGGATGTCTGGCTACACCTTC. It specifies CASSASGMSGYTF.

J is TRBJ2-7 and V is TRBV27; 7 nucleotides agree with TRBD2. Trimming removed 0 bases from V and 7 bases from J; junction bases left unmatched: 0. The CDR3 sequence is 12 residues long. Looked up from germline, CDR1 is MNHEY and CDR2 is SMNVEV (reference sequence). The CDR3 DNA reads as TGTGCCAGCAGTTTATCGGGGGGGGAGCAGTACTTC. It yields the protein CASSLSGGEQYF.

The J gene is TRBJ2-5, the V gene TRBV28; TRBD2 agrees at 11 bases. Germline V CDR1 and CDR2: MDHEN, SYDVKM. The CDR3 contains 18 residues. Trimming took 7 bases from V and 1 from J; bases not matched to a gene: 14. The CDR3 DNA reads TGTGCCAGCATTAACGGCAGGGCGCTAGCGGGGGGCCAAGAGACCCAGTACTTC. Its translation: CASINGRALAGGQETQYF.

The V and J genes are TRBV7-9 and TRBJ2-7; no firm D call. Germline CDR1 and CDR2: SEHNR and FQNEAQ (reference sequence). Between the trimmed V and J ends, which lost 0 bases and 1 base, there was a span of 4 bases. There are 13 residues in the CDR3. CDR3 amino acids: CASSLAESYEQYF. In nucleotides, the CDR3 is TGTGCCAGCAGCTTAGCCGAGTCCTACGAGCAGTACTTC.

This chain links TRBV10-3 with TRBJ1-4; 10 nucleotides agree with TRBD1. The CDR3 has 15 amino acids. Germline CDR1 is ENHRY and CDR2 is SYGVKD. V was clipped by 2 bases and J by 7 bases; unmatched bases: 4. In DNA, the CDR3 is TGTGCCATCAGTGAGGGGGGACAGGGGTTTGAAAAACTGTTTTTT. Its protein is CAISEGGQGFEKLFF.

The chain employs TRBV6-2 or TRBV6-3 and TRBJ2-7; TRBD2 is a possible D gene (6 bases). From germline, CDR1 is MNHEY and CDR2 SVGEGT. The CDR3 covers 16 residues. V lost 2 bases, J lost 6 bases, and 20 bases lay in between. CDR3 nucleotide sequence: TGTGCCAGCAGTTACCGAGGTAGCGGCCGGGGGTCCGAGCAGTACTTC. Translation gives CASSYRGSGRGSEQYF.

The chain employs TRBV27 and TRBJ1-4; TRBD1 aligns across 7 bases. J was trimmed by 8 bases and V by 5 bases; bases with no gene match: 11. This CDR3 is 15 amino acids long. Germline V CDR1 and CDR2: MNHEY, SMNVEV (reference sequence). In DNA, the CDR3 is TGTGCCAGCAGTCTACGGACAGGCGGACGGGAAAAACTGTTTTTT. This translates into CASSLRTGGREKLFF.

The V gene is TRBV5-4, the J gene TRBJ2-3, with 8 bases fitting TRBD2. The junction had 7 bases not matched to a gene; V was cut back by 2 bases and J by 5 bases. Germline V gene sequence: CDR1 SGHNT, CDR2 YYREEE (reference sequence). This CDR3 has 15 amino acids. The CDR3 region has the DNA TGTGCCAGCAGCTTAGGGACTAGTAGGGAAGATACGCAGTATTTT. Its translation: CASSLGTSREDTQYF.

The rearrangement joins TRBV15 to TRBJ2-2; D is perhaps TRBD2 (6 bases). The CDR3 is 14 amino acids. Trimming pared 1 base from V and 4 bases from J, leaving 7 bases between. The germline CDR1 and CDR2 sequences are LNHNV and YYDKDF (reference sequence). The CDR3 loop reads CATSRGGVTGELFF. The CDR3 nucleotides read TGTGCCACCAGCAGAGGGGGGGTCACCGGGGAGCTGTTTTTT.

V and J are TRBV4-2 and TRBJ2-3; D remains unclear. This CDR3 is 15 amino acids long. Trimming took 3 bases from V and 7 from J, leaving 17 bases between them. Germline CDR1 reads LGHNA; CDR2 reads YNFKEQ. The CDR3 here is CASSQIKDLSYTQYF. The DNA of the CDR3 is TGTGCCAGCAGCCAGATCAAAGATCTAAGTTATACGCAGTATTTT.

The table lists this clone with a few counts. This chain links TRBV4-3 with TRBJ1-2, with 7 nucleotides matching TRBD1. Per germline, CDR1 LGHNA and CDR2 YSLEER. The trim removed 4 bases at V and 1 base at J, leaving 9 bases unmatched. The CDR3 runs 16 residues. In nucleotides, the CDR3 is TGCGCCAGCAGCCCCGGACAGGTGGCGTTTAACTATGGCTACACCTTC. Protein: CASSPGQVAFNYGYTF.

This clone was found once. The CDR3 bases are TGTGCTAGTGGTTTACAGGGGCGAGGGGGTACTAACTATGGCTACACCTTC. Protein: CASGLQGRGGTNYGYTF. The chain joins TRBV12-5 to TRBJ1-2, with 7 bases that match TRBD1. The CDR3 consists of 17 residues. V lost 3 bases and J lost 0; bases outside the gene matches: 10. The V gene's germline CDR1 is LGHNT and CDR2 FRNRAP.

In this sample, this clone turned up once. The V call is TRBV4-3, the J call TRBJ2-2, with unresolved D. Looked up from germline, CDR1 is LGHNA and CDR2 is YSLEER. V gave up 0 bases and J gave up 5 bases, with 7 bases separating them. The CDR3 contains 14 residues. The CDR3 sequence: CASSQESRTGELFF. The CDR3 DNA sequence: TGCGCCAGCAGCCAAGAGTCGAGAACCGGGGAGCTGTTTTTT.

This clone was counted once. This rearrangement joins TRBV5-1 to TRBJ1-6; no clear D. The ends were cut back, 1 base at V and 7 bases at J, with 9 bases in the middle. The length of the CDR3 is 14 residues. From germline, CDR1 is SGHRS and CDR2 YFSETQ. CDR3 protein: CASSLQAPNSPLHF. The CDR3 bases are TGCGCCAGCAGCTTGCAGGCACCGAATTCACCCCTCCACTTT.

The V call is TRBV18, the J call TRBJ1-1; D ambiguous. Germline V gives CDR1 KGHSH, CDR2 LQKENI. The CDR3 has 13 residues. V gave up 7 bases and J gave up 1 base, with 10 bases separating them. In nucleotides, the CDR3 is TGTGCCAGCTTTCCGACAAGGAACACTGAAGCTTTCTTT. It encodes CASFPTRNTEAFF.